The entry below describes one TCR beta chain. The junction had 7 bases not matched to a gene; V was cut back by 5 bases and J by 2 bases. The length of the CDR3 is 15 residues. The germline V gene has CDR1 DFQATT and CDR2 SNEGSKA (reference sequence). The sample originates from a study of human T cells and chemical hapten exposure. The time point: pre-sensitization, week 0. The treatment is: therapeutic diphenylcyclopropenone sensitization with weekly scalp DPC. Each CDR3 protein is one row after TCRdb ran MiXCR on the RACE reads. The table has more than 250,000 distinct CDR3 sequences, about 9.4% seen once.

The clonotype originates from a woman in her forties with alopecia areata. Some clones in this sample may be carry-over from other donors' samples. This chain uses TRBV20-1 with TRBJ2-3; 10 positions match TRBD2. The sample consisted of whole blood, taken in connection with sensitization to the hapten diphenylcyclopropenone (DPC). CDR3 coding DNA: TGCAGTGCTGCCCCACTAGCGGGAAACACAGATACGCAGTATTTT. This codes for CSAAPLAGNTDTQYF.